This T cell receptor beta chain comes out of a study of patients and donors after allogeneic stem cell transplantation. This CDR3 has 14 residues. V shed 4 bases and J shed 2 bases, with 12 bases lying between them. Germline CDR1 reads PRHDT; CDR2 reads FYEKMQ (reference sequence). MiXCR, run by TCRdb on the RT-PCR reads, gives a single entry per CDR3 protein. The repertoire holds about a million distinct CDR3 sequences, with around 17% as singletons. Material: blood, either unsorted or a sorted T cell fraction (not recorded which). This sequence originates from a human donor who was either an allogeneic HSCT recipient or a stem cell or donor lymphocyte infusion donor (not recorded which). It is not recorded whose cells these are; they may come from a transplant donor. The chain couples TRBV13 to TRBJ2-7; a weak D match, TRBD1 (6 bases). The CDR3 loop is CASSSEGVAYEQYF. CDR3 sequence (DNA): TGTGCCAGCAGCTCCGAGGGGGTCGCCTACGAGCAGTACTTC.